The 27 T cell receptor beta chains presented below share a single source sample, sequenced in a study of control samples from healthy donors and cancer patients. Sequenced by immunoSEQ multiplex PCR; TCRdb stores in-frame clones only, minus some. The sample lists roughly 160,000 clones; approximately 94% were seen once. Sequenced sample: PBMCs. These receptors originate from a man aged 55-75 years with colorectal cancer.

This sequence joins TRBV27 and TRBJ2-5, with 9 bases that match TRBD2. V lost 4 bases and J lost 5; bases outside the gene matches: 14. Per the germline V gene, CDR1 is MNHEY and CDR2 is SMNVEV (reference sequence). The CDR3 is made up of 17 amino acids. CDR3 nucleotides: TGTGCCAGCAGTTCTCCTCGTGAGACTAGCGGTCGGGAGACCCAGTACTTC. Translated, it gives CASSSPRETSGRETQYF.

This rearrangement joins TRBV11-2 to TRBJ2-7, with 14 bases identical to TRBD2. The CDR3 runs 16 residues. Germline CDR1 is SGHAT and CDR2 is FQNNGV. V shed 3 bases and J 3 bases; nucleotides not matched to a gene: 4. This CDR3 is CASSLGTSGGHYEQYF. CDR3 sequence (DNA): TGTGCCAGCAGCTTGGGGACTAGCGGGGGCCACTACGAGCAGTACTTC.

The chain couples TRBV5-1 to TRBJ2-1, with 10 nucleotides matching TRBD2. The CDR3 runs 17 residues. The junction had 5 bases not matched to a gene; V was cut back by 1 base and J by 1 base. The germline V gene has CDR1 SGHRS and CDR2 YFSETQ. The DNA for the CDR3 is TGCGCCAGCAGCTTGCGGGTTAGCGGGGGGTCCTACAATGAGCAGTTCTTC. Translating gives CASSLRVSGGSYNEQFF.

The V gene is TRBV3-1 (or the pseudogene TRBV3-2), the J gene TRBJ2-3, with 15 bases lining up with TRBD2. The CDR3 loop spans 19 amino acids. V trimming: 0 bases; J trimming: 4 bases; junction bases outside the gene matches: 8. Germline V gives CDR1 LGHDT, CDR2 YNNKEL (reference sequence). The CDR3 loop reads CASSQDLPGLAGGADTQYF. Here the CDR3 DNA reads TGTGCCAGCAGCCAAGATCTGCCGGGACTAGCGGGGGGTGCAGATACGCAGTATTTT.

This clone has only one observation. The genes are TRBV4-1 and TRBJ2-2; maybe TRBD1 (5 bases). The germline gives CDR1 MGHRA, CDR2 YSYEKL. This CDR3 has 15 residues. The V end lost 1 base, the J end lost 1 base, and 7 bases lay between the germline ends. The CDR3 nucleotides are TGCGCCAGCAGCCAAGCCGACAGGAACACCGGGGAGCTGTTTTTT. It translates to CASSQADRNTGELFF.

V is TRBV5-6 and J is TRBJ1-6; 7 nucleotides align to TRBD1. V trimming: 4 bases; J trimming: 7 bases; junction bases outside the gene matches: 5. CDR3 length: 14 residues. The germline gives CDR1 SGHDT, CDR2 YYEEEE. The CDR3: CASSPGTANSPLHF. The DNA for the CDR3 is TGTGCCAGCAGCCCCGGGACAGCAAATTCACCCCTCCACTTT.

This clone has a handful of counts. The CDR3: CASSFQGTDTQYF. DNA for the CDR3: TGTGCCAGCAGCTTTCAGGGCACAGATACGCAGTATTTT. The chain joins TRBV7-8 to TRBJ2-3; D unclear. This CDR3 region has 13 residues. V was trimmed by 3 bases and J by 1 base, leaving 5 bases between them. Germline V gene sequence: CDR1 SGHVS, CDR2 FQNEAQ.

V and J are TRBV6-5 and TRBJ2-5; D uncertain. Germline V gene lookup returns CDR1 MNHEY and CDR2 SVGAGI. V was pared by 7 bases and J by 2 bases, with 11 bases between. The CDR3 runs to 13 residues. The CDR3: CASTCEVQETQYF. DNA of the CDR3: TGTGCCAGCACCTGCGAAGTACAAGAGACCCAGTACTTC.

The V gene is TRBV5-4, the J gene TRBJ1-1; D gene ambiguous. Deletions cut 0 bases from V and 4 bases from J, with 4 bases between. This CDR3 comprises 12 residues. Germline loops: CDR1 SGHNT, CDR2 YYREEE (reference sequence). The chain's CDR3 is CASSLGATEAFF. CDR3 sequence (DNA): TGTGCCAGCAGCTTGGGAGCCACTGAAGCTTTCTTT.

The gene calls are TRBV6-5 and TRBJ2-5, with 7 bases identical to TRBD1. Germline V gives CDR1 MNHEY, CDR2 SVGAGI. V shed 6 bases and J 5 bases; nucleotides not matched to a gene: 12. CDR3 size: 15 residues. CDR3 sequence reads: CASSDTGTVRETQYF. The CDR3 DNA reads as TGTGCCAGCAGCGATACCGGGACAGTCCGGGAGACCCAGTACTTC.

The genes are TRBV6-5 and TRBJ1-6, with D uncertain. There are 13 residues in the CDR3. Per the germline V gene, CDR1 is MNHEY and CDR2 is SVGAGI. V was pared by 6 bases and J by 5 bases, with 8 bases between. CDR3 amino acids: CASRQTDNSPLHF. DNA of the CDR3: TGTGCCAGCAGACAGACGGATAATTCACCCCTCCACTTT.

V gene TRBV12-3 or TRBV12-4 combines with J gene TRBJ1-5, with D perhaps TRBD1 (6 bases). Trimming cost V 4 bases and J 5 bases, with 9 bases left between them. CDR3 length equals 13 residues. DNA of the CDR3: TGTGCCAGCAGTTACGACAGGCATCAGCCCCAGCATTTT. It is translated as CASSYDRHQPQHF.

This chain links TRBV2 with TRBJ2-3, with TRBD2 matching over 7 bases. Per germline, CDR1 SNHLY and CDR2 FYNNEI. The CDR3 is 14 residues long. V lost 7 bases, J lost 0 bases, and 4 bases stayed unmatched. CDR3 coding DNA: TGTGCCAGCAAGCGGGGCCCTAGCACAGATACGCAGTATTTT. Its protein is CASKRGPSTDTQYF.

The rearrangement uses TRBV25-1 and TRBJ2-7; D not resolved. CDR3 length: 11 amino acids. Germline lookup yields CDR1 MGHDK and CDR2 SYGVNS. V gave up 2 bases and J gave up 4 bases, with 3 bases separating them. The CDR3 sequence: CASSEGYEQYF. The CDR3 coding sequence is TGTGCCAGCAGTGAAGGATACGAGCAGTACTTC.

The chain is built from TRBV3-1 (or the pseudogene TRBV3-2) and TRBJ2-3, with 11 bases matching TRBD2. Losses at the gene ends were 2 bases for V and 2 bases for J; bases not matched to a gene: 9. Germline V gene lookup returns CDR1 LGHDT and CDR2 YNNKEL (reference sequence). This CDR3 comprises 18 residues. The CDR3 loop reads CASSQRRLAGQPTDTQYF. CDR3 sequence (DNA): TGTGCCAGCAGCCAACGCAGACTAGCGGGACAACCCACAGATACGCAGTATTTT.

V usage is TRBV4-1 and J usage is TRBJ1-4; 7 bases line up with TRBD1. The CDR3 consists of 16 residues. V lost 4 bases, J lost 0 bases, and 5 bases stayed unmatched. The germline gives CDR1 MGHRA, CDR2 YSYEKL. The CDR3 protein is CASSRGGTATNEKLFF. CDR3 DNA: TGCGCCAGCAGCCGAGGGGGGACAGCAACTAATGAAAAACTGTTTTTT.

The gene calls are TRBV10-3 and TRBJ2-3, with D perhaps TRBD1 (6 bases). V was trimmed by 8 bases and J by 1 base, leaving 13 bases between them. CDR3 length: 14 amino acids. The germline gives CDR1 ENHRY, CDR2 SYGVKD. In DNA form, the CDR3 reads TGTGCCATCTCCGAAGGGGGACGCACAGATACGCAGTATTTT. Its protein is CAISEGGRTDTQYF.

J is TRBJ2-3 and V is TRBV3-1 (or the pseudogene TRBV3-2); maybe TRBD2 (5 bases). The germline CDR1 and CDR2 sequences are LGHDT and YNNKEL (reference sequence). V was clipped by 3 bases and J by 7 bases, with 11 bases between them. The length of the CDR3 is 13 residues. The CDR3 nucleotides read TGTGCCAGCAGCCACGGGGTTGAATATACGCAGTATTTT. It codes for CASSHGVEYTQYF.

The count of this clone is one. V usage is TRBV24-1 and J usage is TRBJ1-1, with D perhaps TRBD1 (6 bases). The CDR3 sequence is 11 residues long. In germline, CDR1 is KGHDR, CDR2 SFDVKD. CDR3 sequence reads: CAPPGVTEAFF. DNA of the CDR3: TGTGCACCCCCAGGGGTTACTGAAGCTTTCTTT.

The chain couples TRBV11-2 to TRBJ1-1; weak D call: TRBD1 (6 bases). This CDR3 contains 13 residues. Germline values: CDR1 SGHAT, CDR2 FQNNGV. The V end was cut by 6 bases, the J end by 6 bases, with 14 bases between. The CDR3 is CASRQQGYAEAFF. Here the CDR3 DNA reads TGTGCCAGCAGGCAACAGGGATATGCTGAAGCTTTCTTT.

The rearrangement uses TRBV4-1 and TRBJ2-3; no firm D call. Germline V CDR1 and CDR2: MGHRA, YSYEKL. V was clipped by 3 bases and J by 0 bases, with 4 bases between them. The CDR3 is 13 residues long. CDR3 bases: TGCGCCAGCAGCCACCCTAGCACAGATACGCAGTATTTT. The encoded protein is CASSHPSTDTQYF.

The genes are TRBV5-6 and TRBJ2-1; 11 bases agree with TRBD2. After removal of 2 bases from V and 4 bases from J, the junction contained 11 bases not matched to a gene. The CDR3 is made up of 18 amino acids. Germline CDR1 and CDR2: SGHDT and YYEEEE. The chain's CDR3 is CASSFTSGGASDYNEQFF. In DNA, the CDR3 is TGTGCCAGCAGCTTTACTAGCGGGGGCGCCTCCGATTACAATGAGCAGTTCTTC.

The V call is TRBV4-1, the J call TRBJ2-1, with 10 bases matching TRBD2. Germline V gives CDR1 MGHRA, CDR2 YSYEKL. The ends lost 4 bases at V and 6 bases at J; junction bases unmatched: 9. This CDR3 contains 16 residues. CDR3: CASSRSIAGGSNEQFF. Here the CDR3 DNA reads TGCGCCAGCAGCCGAAGCATAGCGGGGGGATCCAATGAGCAGTTCTTC.

The genes are TRBV7-2 and TRBJ2-3; D is ambiguous. V lost 5 bases and J 0 bases, leaving 9 bases between the germline ends. In germline, CDR1 is SGHTA, CDR2 FQGNSA. The CDR3 loop spans 14 amino acids. The CDR3 DNA follows: TGTGCCAGCAGCACCGGACCTAGCACAGATACGCAGTATTTT. Translated, it gives CASSTGPSTDTQYF.

The chain joins TRBV2 to TRBJ2-5; perhaps TRBD2 as D (7 bases). The V gene's germline CDR1 is SNHLY and CDR2 FYNNEI. This CDR3 has 13 amino acids. V lost 7 bases to trimming and J lost 4 bases, with 13 bases between them. The CDR3 sequence: CASNLRGLETQYF. Written as DNA, the CDR3 is TGTGCCAGCAATTTGCGGGGGCTAGAGACCCAGTACTTC.

This chain joins TRBV25-1 and TRBJ2-3; D gene uncertain. V dropped 4 bases and J dropped 4 bases, with 9 bases sitting between them. The CDR3 sequence is 13 residues long. Germline V gene sequence: CDR1 MGHDK, CDR2 SYGVNS. CDR3 sequence reads: CASSGWYPDTQYF. DNA for the CDR3: TGTGCCAGCAGTGGGTGGTACCCAGATACGCAGTATTTT. Using reference TRBV25-1 and TRBJ2-3 for the parts outside the CDR3, the full variable domain is EADIYQTPRYLVIGTGKKITLECSQTMGHDKMYWYQQDPGMELHLIHYSYGVNSTEKGDLSSESTVSRIRTEHFPLTLESARPSHTSQYLCASSGWYPDTQYFGPGTRLTVL.

The V and J genes are TRBV6-1 and TRBJ2-1; D possibly corresponds to TRBD2 (5 bases). Germline V gene sequence: CDR1 MNHNS, CDR2 SASEGT. V lost 2 bases and J 10 bases, leaving 18 bases between the germline ends. The CDR3 extends over 15 amino acids. This CDR3 reads CASSENPGIVKEQFF. CDR3 nucleotide sequence: TGTGCCAGCAGTGAAAATCCGGGAATCGTGAAGGAGCAGTTCTTC.